Described below is a single TCR beta chain sequence and its context. Antigen specificity is unknown. This entry comes from a study of cytomegalovirus exposure and HLA in healthy donors. For the study at large: Samples from HLA-typed donors yielded around 85 million unique TCRs in an early data release.

Per the germline V gene, CDR1 is SGHAT and CDR2 is FQNNGV. The V and J ends lost 1 base and 6 bases respectively, with 13 bases between them. The CDR3 runs to 14 residues. With 60 Vbeta and 13 Jbeta primers, the PCR was carried out. Here immunoSEQ multiplex PCR was the method, and the copy in TCRdb shows in-frame clones only, minus some. The sample holds about 150,000 clones; around three fifths are singletons and the top ten take under 2.5%. These donors, healthy bone marrow donors, were studied. Study observations and caveats: The study dropped some indistinguishable V segments, TRBV6-2 and TRBV6-3 among them.

The gene calls are TRBV11-2 and TRBJ2-7; D not certain. The specimen sequenced was PBMCs. This receptor was obtained from a woman in her 40s in good health and CMV-seronegative. The CDR3 coding sequence is TGTGCCAGCAGCTTAGGGCAGGCCGCCGCCGAGCAGTACTTC. The encoded protein is CASSLGQAAAEQYF.